The sequence of this TCR beta chain was determined in a study of blood T cell repertoires in COVID-19. The overall study: Donors in the United States, Italy and Spain gave samples during acute or convalescent COVID-19. T cells, B-cell-depleted T cells, or PBMCs supplied cDNA or gDNA.

The repertoire was sequenced with immunoSEQ multiplex PCR; TCRdb's copy has only in-frame clones and lacks some. The table records 65,000 to 70,000 clones, under 95% of them present only once. This clone was observed a single time. The germline V gene has CDR1 LGHDT and CDR2 YNNKEL (reference sequence). This CDR3 has 15 amino acids. Losses at the gene ends were 4 bases for V and 4 bases for J; bases not matched to a gene: 5. Specimen: peripheral blood. This receptor was taken from a man between 65 and 79 years old with active COVID-19. The V gene is TRBV3-1 (or the pseudogene TRBV3-2), the J gene TRBJ1-1; TRBD1 agrees at 11 bases. The CDR3 DNA reads TGTGCCAGCAGCCCCGGGACAGGGGGTCGCACTGAAGCTTTCTTT. It is translated as CASSPGTGGRTEAFF.